This TCR beta chain was found in a study of T cell repertoires in ileal Crohn's disease. Whole-study results and caveats: Clonal expansions were more frequent in active smokers than non-smokers at surgery. Mucosal expansions were suggested to be mainly CD8 T cells. Clonality above 26.8% at surgery always came with endoscopic recurrence.

Surgical specimens yielded lamina propria lymphocytes, which were density-gradient separated and then sorted. Adults with ileal or ileocolonic Crohn's disease and an indication for resection were eligible. The CDR3 loop spans 17 amino acids. Per the germline V gene, CDR1 is LGHNA and CDR2 is YNFKEQ. Losses at the gene ends were 1 base for V and 6 bases for J; bases not matched to a gene: 13. Only in-frame clones appear in the TCRdb table, and some are missing; sequencing was by immunoSEQ multiplex PCR. Among some 6,200 clones, approximately 88% were seen once, and the ten largest hold approximately 0.84%. Details on this clone: What it recognizes is unknown.

This rearrangement joins TRBV4-2 to TRBJ1-1; 8 positions match TRBD1. The sequence came from an adult with Crohn's disease. Some clones in this sample may be carry-over from other donors' samples. Material: CD4+ T cells from ileum. The CDR3 protein is CASSQGPPPGQGAEAFF. The CDR3 DNA is TGTGCCAGCAGCCAAGGCCCGCCGCCCGGACAGGGTGCTGAAGCTTTCTTT.